These 25 T cell receptor beta chains were all obtained from the same sample, sequenced in a study of identical twins. TCRdb reanalysed the 5' RACE reads using MiXCR and keeps one entry per CDR3 protein. The sample shows about 690,000 distinct CDR3 sequences, over 5% of them seen only once. The sequencing sample was made of naive T cells sorted from blood. These receptors all come from a man aged 18 to 30 in good health.

This clonotype was observed many times. The V gene is TRBV4-2, the J gene TRBJ2-4, with 12 bases that match TRBD2. The CDR3 spans 18 residues. Germline values: CDR1 LGHNA, CDR2 YNFKEQ. J gave up 0 bases and V 4 bases, and 7 bases lay outside the gene matches. CDR3 region: CASSPGLAGYLAKNIQYF. The CDR3 region has the DNA TGTGCCAGCAGCCCGGGACTAGCGGGTTACTTAGCCAAAAACATTCAGTACTTC.

This clonotype has a count of ten or more. CDR3 DNA: TGCGCCAGCAGCATGGGACTCGAAAACAATGAGCAGTTCTTC. It encodes CASSMGLENNEQFF. The chain carries TRBV5-1 and TRBJ2-1, with D possibly matching TRBD2 (6 bases). The germline CDR1 and CDR2 sequences are SGHRS and YFSETQ. The CDR3 is made up of 14 amino acids. V was shortened by 4 bases and J by 5 bases, with 13 bases between the two germline ends.

This clonotype showed up just once. The V call is TRBV7-2, the J call TRBJ2-1, with 9 bases identical to TRBD2. With 4 bases clipped from V and 0 bases from J, the junction kept 1 base outside the gene matches. The CDR3 has 15 amino acids. Germline V CDR1 and CDR2: SGHTA, FQGNSA. CDR3 nucleotides: TGTGCCAGCAGCTGGACTAGCGACTCCTACAATGAGCAGTTCTTC. Translating it yields CASSWTSDSYNEQFF.

J is TRBJ2-7 and V is TRBV30; 8 bases are a match to TRBD2. This CDR3 contains 15 residues. Germline CDR1 GTSNPN, CDR2 SVGIG (reference sequence). With 1 base clipped from V and 0 bases from J, the junction kept 5 bases outside the gene matches. Here the CDR3 DNA reads TGTGCCTGGAGTGCTAGCGGGCGCAGCTCCTACGAGCAGTACTTC. Translation: CAWSASGRSSYEQYF.

This clonotype was seen a handful of times. The CDR3 region has the DNA TGTGCCAGCAGTCGAGTAGGGTCGGGTGAGCAGTACGTC. This translates into CASSRVGSGEQYV. The chain carries TRBV12-3 or TRBV12-4 and TRBJ2-7; D call uncertain. The CDR3 consists of 13 residues. Trimming cost V 5 bases and J 7 bases, with 15 bases left between them.

This clonotype came up many times. The rearrangement joins TRBV12-3 or TRBV12-4 to TRBJ2-2; 7 nucleotides match TRBD1. This CDR3 spans 15 amino acids. With 3 bases clipped from V and 13 bases from J, the junction kept 14 bases outside the gene matches. Here the CDR3 reads CASSFAPGQTTGLFF. In DNA, the CDR3 is TGTGCCAGCAGTTTCGCCCCGGGACAGACCACCGGGCTGTTTTTT.

This clonotype has a count of ten or more. The chain combines TRBV9 with TRBJ2-7; 11 bases line up with TRBD2. This CDR3 has 16 amino acids. The V gene end was trimmed by 4 bases and the J gene end by 6 bases; junction bases not matched to a gene: 12. Germline CDR1 and CDR2: SGDLS and YYNGEE. CDR3 nucleotide sequence: TGTGCCAGCAGCCCACAGGTACTAGCGGGAGCTGCCGAGCAGTACTTC. Protein sequence: CASSPQVLAGAAEQYF.

On this clonotype: A much bigger clone sits one base away, suggesting this may be a read error. The genes are TRBV6-2 or TRBV6-3 and TRBJ2-7; D remains unclear. Germline assignment: CDR1 MNHEY and CDR2 SVGEGT. The CDR3 extends over 14 amino acids. CDR3 protein: CVSSQRLVGYEQYF. CDR3 DNA: TGTGTCAGCAGCCAGAGGCTTGTGGGCTACGAGCAGTACTTC.

This clonotype showed up many times. The chain couples TRBV3-1 to TRBJ2-1; D ambiguous. The ends were cut back, 1 base at V and 10 bases at J, with 8 bases in the middle. Germline V CDR1 and CDR2: LGHDT, YNNKEL (reference sequence). The CDR3 runs to 12 residues. The CDR3 region is CASSQGRGEQFF. CDR3 in DNA: TGTGCCAGCAGCCAAGGGCGTGGGGAGCAGTTCTTC.

This clonotype was recorded many times. The gene calls are TRBV7-6 and TRBJ2-3; no clear D. Germline V lookup: CDR1 SGHVS, CDR2 FNYEAQ. The CDR3 has 15 amino acids. Trimming removed 1 base at V and 3 bases at J, with 11 bases between. Here the CDR3 reads CASSLGGPDTDTQYF. CDR3 nucleotides: TGTGCCAGCAGCTTAGGGGGTCCCGATACAGATACGCAGTATTTT.

The chain has TRBV10-3 and TRBJ2-7, with TRBD2 as a possible D gene (5 bases). V shed 4 bases and J shed 4 bases, with 11 bases lying between them. The CDR3 covers 13 residues. CDR1 is ENHRY, CDR2 SYGVKD, per germline. In DNA form, the CDR3 reads TGTGCCATCAGTGTTCGGGAAGCATACGAGCAGTACTTC. Its protein is CAISVREAYEQYF.

This clonotype was seen many times. The J gene is TRBJ2-1, the V gene TRBV12-3 or TRBV12-4, with D unclear. The CDR3 loop spans 12 amino acids. Trimming left V 6 bases short and J 12 bases short, with 15 bases between. The CDR3 spells CASSLTRGAQFF. The DNA of the CDR3 is TGTGCCAGCAGCCTCACACGTGGCGCGCAGTTCTTC.

To note about this clonotype: With a much larger clone just one base away, this may be a read error. Because it lacks the conserved phenylalanine or tryptophan at the end, this CDR3 is likely a read error. The V and J genes are TRBV4-2 and TRBJ2-1, with TRBD2 matching 10 bases. The ends lost 1 base at V and 3 bases at J; junction bases unmatched: 3. Germline V CDR1 and CDR2: LGHNA, YNFKEQ. CDR3 length equals 16 residues. CDR3 region: CASSQGAGGNYNEQFC. Written as DNA, the CDR3 is TGTGCCAGCAGCCAAGGAGCGGGAGGGAACTACAATGAGCAGTTCTGC.

This clonotype has a handful of counts. The J gene is TRBJ1-1, the V gene TRBV18, with D unclear. The length of the CDR3 is 14 residues. Germline CDR1 KGHSH, CDR2 LQKENI. Trimming took off 3 bases at V and 5 bases at J, with 13 bases between the two ends. CDR3 protein: CASSPMDLGTEAFF. CDR3 nucleotide sequence: TGTGCCAGCTCACCGATGGACCTCGGAACTGAAGCTTTCTTT.

This clonotype showed up just a few times. The chain couples TRBV5-1 to TRBJ1-1, with D perhaps matching TRBD1 (5 bases). Trimming shortened V by 5 bases and J by 7 bases, and 24 bases separated the two germline ends. Looked up from germline, CDR1 is SGHRS and CDR2 is YFSETQ. This CDR3 spans 16 amino acids. The CDR3 protein is CASRHSLRDDEDEAFF. CDR3 DNA: TGCGCCAGCAGACACAGCCTCCGGGACGACGAGGATGAAGCTTTCTTT.

The rearrangement links TRBV28 to TRBJ2-5; a weak D match, TRBD2 (5 bases). The V end was cut by 7 bases, the J end by 5 bases, with 8 bases between. This CDR3 has 11 residues. CDR1 and CDR2 from the germline V gene are MDHEN and SYDVKM. CDR3: CASTERETQYF. DNA of the CDR3: TGTGCCAGCACAGAGCGGGAGACCCAGTACTTC.

This clonotype was counted only a few times. The V gene is TRBV4-3, the J gene TRBJ1-2; maybe TRBD1 (6 bases). Trimming took off 3 bases at V and 4 bases at J, with 15 bases between the two ends. Germline CDR1 LGHNA, CDR2 YSLEER. This CDR3 spans 15 amino acids. CDR3 loop: CASSQENRVTYGYTF. The CDR3 nucleotides are TGCGCCAGCAGCCAGGAGAACAGGGTGACCTATGGCTACACCTTC.

This clonotype was counted between two and nine times. The chain carries TRBV3-1 and TRBJ1-1; no reliable D call. This CDR3 spans 16 amino acids. Germline loops: CDR1 LGHDT, CDR2 YNNKEL (reference sequence). Trimming pared 0 bases from V and 0 bases from J, leaving 11 bases between. The CDR3 protein is CASSQDRLLMNTEAFF. The CDR3 DNA follows: TGTGCCAGCAGCCAAGATCGGTTACTCATGAACACTGAAGCTTTCTTT.

V is TRBV5-1 and J is TRBJ1-1; D gene unclear. With 0 bases removed from V and 0 bases from J, the gap between germline ends came to 9 bases. CDR3 length: 15 amino acids. Per germline, CDR1 SGHRS and CDR2 YFSETQ. In nucleotides, the CDR3 is TGCGCCAGCAGCTTGGCCGTGCAGATGAACACTGAAGCTTTCTTT. It is translated as CASSLAVQMNTEAFF. The full variable domain, in which reference TRBV5-1 and TRBJ1-1 provide the parts outside the CDR3, is KAGVTQTPRYLIKTRGQQVTLSCSPISGHRSVSWYQQTPGQGLQFLFEYFSETQRNKGNFPGRFSGRQFSNSRSEMNVSTLELGDSALYLCASSLAVQMNTEAFFGQGTRLTVV.

This clonotype was seen ten or more times. V and J are TRBV7-2 and TRBJ2-7; D is uncertain. The CDR3 loop spans 15 amino acids. V dropped 7 bases and J dropped 2 bases, with 18 bases sitting between them. Germline CDR1 is SGHTA and CDR2 is FQGNSA. The CDR3 here is CASTDKWGATYEQYF. The CDR3 nucleotides are TGTGCCAGCACCGACAAGTGGGGTGCCACCTACGAGCAGTACTTC.

The chain couples TRBV12-5 to TRBJ2-1; D is possibly TRBD1 (5 bases). The CDR3 has 12 residues. V lost 6 bases to trimming and J lost 7 bases, with 10 bases between them. Germline V gene sequence: CDR1 LGHNT, CDR2 FRNRAP. This CDR3 reads CASGLQGNEQFF. CDR3 bases: TGTGCTAGTGGCCTCCAGGGTAATGAGCAGTTCTTC.

This clonotype was seen a handful of times. J is TRBJ2-5 and V is TRBV7-2; 12 nucleotides agree with TRBD2. The CDR3 consists of 17 residues. Per the germline V gene, CDR1 is SGHTA and CDR2 is FQGNSA. V shed 3 bases, J shed 5 bases, and the junction held 10 bases outside the gene matches. This CDR3 is CASSLMLGLAGAETQYF. The CDR3 region has the DNA TGTGCCAGCAGCTTGATGCTGGGACTAGCGGGTGCGGAGACCCAGTACTTC. The full variable domain, rest sourced from reference TRBV7-2 and TRBJ2-5, is GAGVSQSPSNKVTEKGKDVELRCDPISGHTALYWYRQSLGQGLEFLIYFQGNSAPDKSGLPSDRFSAERTGGSVSTLTIQRTQQEDSAVYLCASSLMLGLAGAETQYFGPGTRLLVL.

This clonotype was seen repeatedly, ten times or more. The chain uses TRBV9 and TRBJ2-3; 10 bases line up with TRBD1. With V trimmed by 3 bases and J by 5 bases, 3 bases remained unmatched. Germline CDR1 is SGDLS and CDR2 is YYNGEE. The CDR3 extends over 14 amino acids. CDR3 bases: TGTGCCAGCAGCGCTGGGGACAGGGGAGATACGCAGTATTTT. This gives the protein CASSAGDRGDTQYF.

This clonotype was recorded many times. This chain joins TRBV5-5 and TRBJ1-2; no clear D. CDR1 and CDR2 from the germline V gene are SGHKS and YYEKEE (reference sequence). The CDR3 sequence is 14 residues long. Deletions cut 0 bases from V and 4 bases from J, with 10 bases between. The CDR3 nucleotides read TGTGCCAGCAGCTTGGATGTTCCTAGCTATGGCTACACCTTC. It is translated as CASSLDVPSYGYTF. The full variable domain, its missing parts supplied by reference TRBV5-5 and TRBJ1-2, is DAGVTQSPTHLIKTRGQQVTLRCSPISGHKSVSWYQQVLGQGPQFIFQYYEKEERGRGNFPDRFSARQFPNYSSELNVNALLLGDSALYLCASSLDVPSYGYTFGSGTRLTVV.

This clonotype was detected ten times or more. This chain links TRBV5-1 with TRBJ1-1, with D possibly TRBD1 on 6 matching bases. The CDR3 contains 16 residues. The germline V gene has CDR1 SGHRS and CDR2 YFSETQ. Trimming took off 7 bases at V and 3 bases at J, with 22 bases between the two ends. The CDR3 DNA reads as TGCGCCAGCCATTCCTACAGGGCCCACTGGGACACTGAAGCTTTCTTT. This codes for CASHSYRAHWDTEAFF.